This T cell receptor beta chain was captured by sequencing in a study of cytomegalovirus exposure and HLA in healthy donors. Turning to the study itself: Tens of millions of unique TCRs from HLA-typed donors made up an early data release. Findings and caveats of the study: The authors later linked a missense DCLRE1C variant to TCR beta V- and J-gene trimming. Cytomegalovirus-associated TCR beta chains were listed, numbering 150 to 200.

The CDR3 has 13 residues. Germline CDR1 LNHDA, CDR2 SQIVND (reference sequence). Trimming took 6 bases from V and 6 from J, leaving 14 bases between them. PCR was performed using 60 Vbeta and 13 Jbeta primers. Measured with immunoSEQ multiplex PCR; TCRdb has only the in-frame clones, and not every one. The sample lists 150,000 to 200,000 clones; 68% were seen once. A word on this clone: Antigen unknown.

This rearrangement joins TRBV19 to TRBJ1-2; TRBD1 is a possible D gene (5 bases). The sequenced material came from PBMCs. This receptor was identified in a man aged 25 to 40 in good health and CMV-seropositive. The CDR3 DNA follows: TGTGCCAGTAGCCAGTCGACAGTGGATGGCTACACCTTC. This sequence encodes CASSQSTVDGYTF.